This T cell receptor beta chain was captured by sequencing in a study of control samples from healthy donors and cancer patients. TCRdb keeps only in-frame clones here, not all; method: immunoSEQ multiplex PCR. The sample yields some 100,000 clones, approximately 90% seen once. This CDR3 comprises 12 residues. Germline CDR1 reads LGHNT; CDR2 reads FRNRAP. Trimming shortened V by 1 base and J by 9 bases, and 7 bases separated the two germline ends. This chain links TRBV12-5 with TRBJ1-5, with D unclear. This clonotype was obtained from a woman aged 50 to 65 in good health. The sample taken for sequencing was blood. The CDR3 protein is CASGLDIGPQHF. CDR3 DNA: TGTGCTAGTGGTTTGGACATCGGGCCCCAGCATTTT.